These T cell receptor beta chains were read from a single sample in a study of cytomegalovirus exposure and HLA in healthy donors. Only in-frame clones appear in the TCRdb table, and some are missing; sequencing was by immunoSEQ multiplex PCR. The data contain hundreds of thousands of clones, over 60% of them seen just once; the ten biggest clones take up 0.55% to 0.75%. Sequencing was done on a sample of PBMCs. These receptors originate from a man between 18 and 29 years old in good health and CMV-seronegative. Each CDR3 is given with its conserved first and last residue. A D gene is named only where the DNA matches it firmly. Size is omitted from some rows. Given values are once, few, many or a class for expanded clones.

>-|TRBV30|-|TRBJ1-2|13
TGTGCCTGGAGCGTAGATTTAAACTATGGCTACACCTTC
CAWSVDLNYGYTF
>TRBD2|TRBV25-1|-|TRBJ2-5|15
TGTGCCAGCAGCCCCCACACGGGAGGGCGGGAGACCCAGTACTTC
CASSPHTGGRETQYF
>TRBD1|TRBV5-1|once|TRBJ2-7|13
TGCGCCAGCAGCACAGAGGGGGCAAGGGAGCAGTACTTC
CASSTEGAREQYF
>-|TRBV7-9|-|TRBJ2-1|14
TGTGCCAGCAGCATCCTAGGGGCAGGGAATGAGCAGTTCTTC
CASSILGAGNEQFF
>-|TRBV7-9|-|TRBJ2-3|17
TGTGCCAGCAGCTTAGCGCAAGTAGCGGAGCACACAGATACGCAGTATTTT
CASSLAQVAEHTDTQYF
>TRBD2|TRBV2|-|TRBJ2-5|15
TGTGCCAGCAGTGGATTACTAGCGGGGACAGAGACCCAGTACTTC
CASSGLLAGTETQYF
>-|TRBV6-1|-|TRBJ2-7|15
TGTGCCAGCAGTGGCGGGGTCGGCGGATCCTACGAGCAGTACTTC
CASSGGVGGSYEQYF
>TRBD1|TRBV2|-|TRBJ1-4|15
TGTGCCAGCAGACCACGGGACAGGAGTAATGAAAAACTGTTTTTT
CASRPRDRSNEKLFF
>-|TRBV28|-|TRBJ2-7|15
TGTGCCAGCAGTTCGCACAGGGATAGCTCCTACGAGCAGTACTTC
CASSSHRDSSYEQYF
>-|TRBV30|-|TRBJ1-5|15
TGTGCCTGGAGTGGGTCAGGGTTGAGCAATCAGCCCCAGCATTTT
CAWSGSGLSNQPQHF
>-|TRBV15|-|TRBJ1-1|14
TGTGCCACCAGCAGAGATCAGGTCAGGGGTGTAGCTTTCTTT
CATSRDQVRGVAFF
>-|TRBV6-5|-|TRBJ2-2|15
TGTGCCAGCAGTTACTCGATAGGAGGCACCGGGGAGCTGTTTTTT
CASSYSIGGTGELFF
>-|TRBV19|-|TRBJ1-5|12
TGTGCCACCTTCCGGGGTCCGAGGCCCCAGCATTTT
CATFRGPRPQHF
>TRBD1|TRBV19|-|TRBJ1-1|14
TGTGCCAGTAGTCTGGGACAGGGATACACTGAAGCTTTCTTT
CASSLGQGYTEAFF
>-|TRBV9|few|TRBJ2-7|12
TGTGCCAGCAGTGGTGACAGCTACGAGCAGTACTTC
CASSGDSYEQYF
>-|TRBV6-5|few|TRBJ2-7|14
TGTGCCAGCAGTTTGACAGTGAGCTCCTACGAGCAGTACTTC
CASSLTVSSYEQYF
>TRBD2|TRBV5-1|once|TRBJ2-5|17
TGCGCCAGCAGCTTGACTATAGCGGGGGCGGGCCAAGAGACCCAGTACTTC
CASSLTIAGAGQETQYF
>-|TRBV19|-|TRBJ2-1|18
TGTGCCAGTAGTGCCGGGACGGGAGCTAGAGGGGTATACAATGAGCAGTTCTTC
CASSAGTGARGVYNEQFF
>-|TRBV28|-|TRBJ1-6|14
TGTGCCAGCAGCCCCCGGCGGGGAAATTCACCCCTCCACTTT
CASSPRRGNSPLHF
>TRBD1|TRBV4-2|-|TRBJ1-2|19
TGTGCCAGCAGCCGAGAGGGGGGACAGGGGCCACTTTCTAACTATGGCTACACCTTC
CASSREGGQGPLSNYGYTF
>-|TRBV12-5|-|TRBJ1-1|13
TGTGCTAGTGAGGCCGGCACGGGCACTGAAGCTTTCTTT
CASEAGTGTEAFF
>-|TRBV2|-|TRBJ2-1|15
TGTGCCAGCAGTGGAACCAGGGCTCCGGGCAATGAGCAGTTCTTC
CASSGTRAPGNEQFF
>-|TRBV27|-|TRBJ2-5|13
TGTGCCAGCAGTCGTCTGGCGGGGGAGACCCAGTACTTC
CASSRLAGETQYF
>-|TRBV11-1|-|TRBJ2-5|12
TGTGCCAGCAGTCCTCAAGGCGGCAACCAGTACTTC
CASSPQGGNQYF
>-|TRBV5-1|-|TRBJ2-7|13
TGCGCCAGCAGTTTCCGGGGAACCTACGAGCAGTACTTC
CASSFRGTYEQYF
>TRBD1|TRBV11-2|-|TRBJ1-4|14
TGTGCCAGCAGCCCGGGACAGGGGGTGGAAAAACTGTTTTTT
CASSPGQGVEKLFF
>TRBD2|TRBV9|once|TRBJ2-1|16
TGTGCCAGCAGCGACCCCTTAGCGGGAGGATCGAATGAGCAGTTCTTC
CASSDPLAGGSNEQFF
>-|TRBV19|-|TRBJ1-5|13
TGTGCCAGTAGTCCTACGGGAAATCAGCCCCAGCATTTT
CASSPTGNQPQHF
>-|TRBV7-2|few|TRBJ2-5|13
TGTGCCAGCAGCTTAGACGCAGCGGGGACCCAGTACTTC
CASSLDAAGTQYF
>TRBD1|TRBV2|few|TRBJ1-6|13
TGTGCCAGCAGGACAGGGGGTAATTCACCCCTCCACTTT
CASRTGGNSPLHF
>TRBD1|TRBV7-9|-|TRBJ2-1|19
TGTGCCAGCAGCCCGGAGGCGGCCGCGGCGGGACAGGAGGACAATGAGCAGTTCTTC
CASSPEAAAAGQEDNEQFF
>-|TRBV7-2|once|TRBJ1-5|15
TGTGCCAGCAGCTTACAAGGAGATAGCAATCAGCCCCAGCATTTT
CASSLQGDSNQPQHF